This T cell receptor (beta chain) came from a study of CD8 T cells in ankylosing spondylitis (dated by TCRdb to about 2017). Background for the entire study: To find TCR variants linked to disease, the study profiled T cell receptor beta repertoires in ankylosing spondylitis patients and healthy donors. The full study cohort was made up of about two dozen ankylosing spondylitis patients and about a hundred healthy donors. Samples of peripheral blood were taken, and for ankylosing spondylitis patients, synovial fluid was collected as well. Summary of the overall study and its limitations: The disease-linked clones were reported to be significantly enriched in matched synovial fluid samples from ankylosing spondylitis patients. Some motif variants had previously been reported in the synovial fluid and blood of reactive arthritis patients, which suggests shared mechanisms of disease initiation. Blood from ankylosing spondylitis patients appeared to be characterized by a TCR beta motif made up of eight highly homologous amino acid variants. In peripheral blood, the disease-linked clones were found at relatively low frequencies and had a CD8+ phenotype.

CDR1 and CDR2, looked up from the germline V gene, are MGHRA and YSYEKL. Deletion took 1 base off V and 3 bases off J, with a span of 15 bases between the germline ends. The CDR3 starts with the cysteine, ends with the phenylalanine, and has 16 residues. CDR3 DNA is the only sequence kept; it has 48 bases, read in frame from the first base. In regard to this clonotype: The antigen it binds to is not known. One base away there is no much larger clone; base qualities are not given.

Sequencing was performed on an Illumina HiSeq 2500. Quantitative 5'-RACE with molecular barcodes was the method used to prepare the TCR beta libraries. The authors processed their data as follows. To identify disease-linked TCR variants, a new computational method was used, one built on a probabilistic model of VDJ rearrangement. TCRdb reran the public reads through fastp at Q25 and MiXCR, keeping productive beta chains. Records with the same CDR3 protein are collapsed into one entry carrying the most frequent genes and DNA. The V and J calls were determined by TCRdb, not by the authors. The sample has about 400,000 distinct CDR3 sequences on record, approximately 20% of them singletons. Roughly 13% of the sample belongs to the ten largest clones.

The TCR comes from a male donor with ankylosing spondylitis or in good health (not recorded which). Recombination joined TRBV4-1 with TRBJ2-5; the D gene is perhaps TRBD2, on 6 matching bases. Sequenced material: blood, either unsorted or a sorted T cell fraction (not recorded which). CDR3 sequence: CASSQAAGPPEETQYF. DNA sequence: TGCGCCAGCAGCCAAGCTGCGGGGCCACCAGAAGAGACCCAGTACTTC.